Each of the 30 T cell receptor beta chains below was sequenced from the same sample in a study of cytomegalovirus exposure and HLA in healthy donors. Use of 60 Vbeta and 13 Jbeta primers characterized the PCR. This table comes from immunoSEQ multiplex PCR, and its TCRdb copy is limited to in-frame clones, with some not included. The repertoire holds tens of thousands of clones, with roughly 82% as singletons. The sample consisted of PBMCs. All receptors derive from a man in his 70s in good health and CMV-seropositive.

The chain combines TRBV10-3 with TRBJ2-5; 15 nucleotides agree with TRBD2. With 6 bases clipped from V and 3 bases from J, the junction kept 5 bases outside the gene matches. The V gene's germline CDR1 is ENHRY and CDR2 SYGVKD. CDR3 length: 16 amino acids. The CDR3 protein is CAIRAGLAGGKETQYF. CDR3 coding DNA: TGTGCCATCAGGGCCGGACTAGCGGGGGGGAAAGAGACCCAGTACTTC.

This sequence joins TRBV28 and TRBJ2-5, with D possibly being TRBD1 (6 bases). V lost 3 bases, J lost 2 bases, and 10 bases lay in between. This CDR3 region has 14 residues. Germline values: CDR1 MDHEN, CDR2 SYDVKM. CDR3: CASSLGDTQETQYF. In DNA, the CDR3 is TGTGCCAGCAGTTTGGGGGACACTCAAGAGACCCAGTACTTC.

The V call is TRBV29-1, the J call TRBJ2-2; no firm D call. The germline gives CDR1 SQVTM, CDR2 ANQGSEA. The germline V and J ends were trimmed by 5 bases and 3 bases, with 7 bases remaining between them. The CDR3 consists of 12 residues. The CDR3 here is CSVQADTGELFF. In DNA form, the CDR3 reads TGCAGCGTTCAAGCTGACACCGGGGAGCTGTTTTTT.

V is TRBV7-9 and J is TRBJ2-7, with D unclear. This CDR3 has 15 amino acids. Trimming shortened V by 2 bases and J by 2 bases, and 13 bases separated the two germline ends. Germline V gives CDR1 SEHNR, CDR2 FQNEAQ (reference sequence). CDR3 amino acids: CASSLNPERPYEQYF. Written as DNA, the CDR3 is TGTGCCAGCAGCTTAAACCCGGAGAGGCCCTACGAGCAGTACTTC.

The CDR3 nucleotides read TGTGCCAGCAGCTTAGGACAGTACCAAGAGACCCAGTACTTC. Protein sequence: CASSLGQYQETQYF. The V gene is TRBV7-2, the J gene TRBJ2-5; a possible D gene is TRBD1 (5 bases). This CDR3 is 14 amino acids long. V was trimmed by 1 base and J by 0 bases, leaving 6 bases between them. Per the germline V gene, CDR1 is SGHTA and CDR2 is FQGNSA.

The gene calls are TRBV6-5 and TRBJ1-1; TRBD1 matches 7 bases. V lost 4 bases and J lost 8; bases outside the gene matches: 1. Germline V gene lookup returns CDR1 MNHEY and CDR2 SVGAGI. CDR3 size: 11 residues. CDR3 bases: TGTGCCAGCAGTTCGACAGGGGAAGCTTTCTTT. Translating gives CASSSTGEAFF.

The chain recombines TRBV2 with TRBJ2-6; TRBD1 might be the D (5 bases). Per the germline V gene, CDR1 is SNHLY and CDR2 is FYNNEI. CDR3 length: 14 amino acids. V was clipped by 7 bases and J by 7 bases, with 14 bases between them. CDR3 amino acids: CASMTVLGANVLTF. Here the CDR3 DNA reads TGTGCCAGCATGACAGTCCTGGGCGCCAACGTCCTGACTTTC.

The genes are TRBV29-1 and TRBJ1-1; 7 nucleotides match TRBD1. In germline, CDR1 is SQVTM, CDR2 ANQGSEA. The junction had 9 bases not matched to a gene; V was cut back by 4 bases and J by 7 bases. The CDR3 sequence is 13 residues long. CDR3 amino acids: CSVGDRVGGEAFF. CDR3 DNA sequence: TGCAGCGTTGGCGACAGGGTCGGAGGTGAAGCTTTCTTT.

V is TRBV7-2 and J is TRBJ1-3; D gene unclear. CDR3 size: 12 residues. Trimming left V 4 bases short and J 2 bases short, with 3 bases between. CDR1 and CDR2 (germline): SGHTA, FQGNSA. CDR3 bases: TGTGCCAGCAGCTCCACTGGAAACACCATATATTTT. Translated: CASSSTGNTIYF.

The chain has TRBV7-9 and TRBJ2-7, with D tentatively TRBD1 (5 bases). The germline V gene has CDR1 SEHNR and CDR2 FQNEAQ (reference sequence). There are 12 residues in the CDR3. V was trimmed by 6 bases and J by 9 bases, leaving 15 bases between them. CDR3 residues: CASRDQGRGQYF. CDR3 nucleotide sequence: TGTGCCAGCAGGGACCAGGGTCGCGGGCAGTACTTC.

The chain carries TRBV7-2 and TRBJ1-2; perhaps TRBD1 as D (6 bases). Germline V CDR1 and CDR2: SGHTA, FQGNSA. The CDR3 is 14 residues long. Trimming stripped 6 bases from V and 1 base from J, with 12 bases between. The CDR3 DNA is TGTGCCAGCAGTCCGGGACACTTTAACTATGGCTACACCTTC. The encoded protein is CASSPGHFNYGYTF. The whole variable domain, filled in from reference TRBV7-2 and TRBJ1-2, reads GAGVSQSPSNKVTEKGKDVELRCDPISGHTALYWYRQSLGQGLEFLIYFQGNSAPDKSGLPSDRFSAERTGGSVSTLTIQRTQQEDSAVYLCASSPGHFNYGYTFGSGTRLTVV.

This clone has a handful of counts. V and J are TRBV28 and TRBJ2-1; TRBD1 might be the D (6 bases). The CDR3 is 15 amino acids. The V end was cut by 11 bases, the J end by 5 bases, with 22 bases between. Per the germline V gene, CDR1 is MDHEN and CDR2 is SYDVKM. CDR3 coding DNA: TGTGCCTCCCAGGGCTGGGGGCTTGGGGACAATGAGCAGTTCTTC. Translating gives CASQGWGLGDNEQFF. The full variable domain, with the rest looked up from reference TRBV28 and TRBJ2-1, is DVKVTQSSRYLVKRTGEKVFLECVQDMDHENMFWYRQDPGLGLRLIYFSYDVKMKEKGDIPEGYSVSREKKERFSLILESASTNQTSMYLCASQGWGLGDNEQFFGPGTRLTVL.

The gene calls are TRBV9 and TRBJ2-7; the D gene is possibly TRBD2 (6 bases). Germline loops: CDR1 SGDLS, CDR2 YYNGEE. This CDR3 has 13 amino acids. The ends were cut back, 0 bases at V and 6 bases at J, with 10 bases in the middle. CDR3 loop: CASSVVLGGEQYF. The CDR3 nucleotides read TGTGCCAGCAGCGTAGTCTTGGGGGGCGAGCAGTACTTC. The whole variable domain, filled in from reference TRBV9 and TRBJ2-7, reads DSGVTQTPKHLITATGQRVTLRCSPRSGDLSVYWYQQSLDQGLQFLIQYYNGEERAKGNILERFSAQQFPDLHSELNLSSLELGDSALYFCASSVVLGGEQYFGPGTRLTVT.

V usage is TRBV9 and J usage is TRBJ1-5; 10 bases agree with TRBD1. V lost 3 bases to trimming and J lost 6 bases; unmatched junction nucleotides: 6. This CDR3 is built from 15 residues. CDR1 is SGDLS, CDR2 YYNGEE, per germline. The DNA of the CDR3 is TGTGCCAGCAGCGCCGGGACAGGGGCAATTCAGCCCCAGCATTTT. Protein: CASSAGTGAIQPQHF.

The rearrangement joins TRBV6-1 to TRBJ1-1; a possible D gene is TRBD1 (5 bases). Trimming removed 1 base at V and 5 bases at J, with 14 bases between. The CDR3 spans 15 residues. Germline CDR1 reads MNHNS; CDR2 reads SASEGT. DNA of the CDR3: TGTGCCAGCAGTGAAGACAGGTTCACAAGAACTGAAGCTTTCTTT. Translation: CASSEDRFTRTEAFF.

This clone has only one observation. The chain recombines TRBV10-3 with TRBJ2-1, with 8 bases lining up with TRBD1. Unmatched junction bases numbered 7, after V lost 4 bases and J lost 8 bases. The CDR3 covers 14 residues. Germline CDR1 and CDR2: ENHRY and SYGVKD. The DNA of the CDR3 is TGTGCCATCAGTGGACAGGGGAGTAAGGATGAGCAGTTCTTC. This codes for CAISGQGSKDEQFF.

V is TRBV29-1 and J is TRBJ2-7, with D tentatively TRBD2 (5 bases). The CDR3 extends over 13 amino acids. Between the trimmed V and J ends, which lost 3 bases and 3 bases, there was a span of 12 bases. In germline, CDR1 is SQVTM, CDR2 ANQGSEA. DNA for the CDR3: TGCAGCGTTGATGGAGGTCAACTCTACGAGCAGTACTTC. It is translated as CSVDGGQLYEQYF.

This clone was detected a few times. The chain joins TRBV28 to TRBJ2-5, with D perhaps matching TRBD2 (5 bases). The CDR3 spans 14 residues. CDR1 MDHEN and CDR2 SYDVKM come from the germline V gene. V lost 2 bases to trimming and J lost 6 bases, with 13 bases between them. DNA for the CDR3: TGTGCCAGCAGTTTAGCGGGTTGGGGAAAGACCCAGTACTTC. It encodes CASSLAGWGKTQYF.

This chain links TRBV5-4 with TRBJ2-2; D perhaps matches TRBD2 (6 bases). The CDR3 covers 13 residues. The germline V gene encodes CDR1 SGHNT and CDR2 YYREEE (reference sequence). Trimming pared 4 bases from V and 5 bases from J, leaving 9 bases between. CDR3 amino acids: CASSPRETGELFF. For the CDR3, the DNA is TGTGCCAGCAGCCCCCGGGAGACCGGGGAGCTGTTTTTT.

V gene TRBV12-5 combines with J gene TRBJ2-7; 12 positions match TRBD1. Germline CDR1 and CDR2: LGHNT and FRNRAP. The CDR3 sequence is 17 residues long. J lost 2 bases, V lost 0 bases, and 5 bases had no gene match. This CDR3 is CASGLVLGTGGPYEQYF. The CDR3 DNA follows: TGTGCTAGTGGTTTGGTACTTGGGACAGGGGGCCCCTACGAGCAGTACTTC.

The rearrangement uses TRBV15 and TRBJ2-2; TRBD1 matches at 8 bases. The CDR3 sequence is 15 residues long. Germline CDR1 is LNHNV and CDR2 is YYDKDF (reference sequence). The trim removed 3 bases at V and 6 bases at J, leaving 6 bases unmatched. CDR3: CATSRRTGSAGELFF. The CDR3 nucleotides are TGTGCCACCAGCAGGAGGACAGGGTCGGCCGGGGAGCTGTTTTTT.

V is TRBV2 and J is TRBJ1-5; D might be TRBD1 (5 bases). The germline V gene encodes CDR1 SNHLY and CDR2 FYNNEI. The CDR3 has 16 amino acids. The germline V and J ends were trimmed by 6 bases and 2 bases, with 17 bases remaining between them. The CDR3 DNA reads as TGTGCCAGCAGACCTGGGGGAGGGGTGGGCAATCAGCCCCAGCATTTT. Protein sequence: CASRPGGGVGNQPQHF.

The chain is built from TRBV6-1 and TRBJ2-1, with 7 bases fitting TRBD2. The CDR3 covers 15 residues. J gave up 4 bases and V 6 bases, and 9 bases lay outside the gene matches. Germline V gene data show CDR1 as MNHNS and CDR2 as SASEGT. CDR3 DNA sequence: TGTGCCAGCAGCGAGGGGCTAGCGGAATACAATGAGCAGTTCTTC. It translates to CASSEGLAEYNEQFF.

CDR3 amino acids: CASILGEADNEQFF. The DNA of the CDR3 is TGTGCCAGCATACTGGGGGAGGCGGACAATGAGCAGTTCTTC. This chain connects TRBV2 to TRBJ2-1; D is possibly TRBD2 (6 bases). Per the germline V gene, CDR1 is SNHLY and CDR2 is FYNNEI. The V end was cut by 7 bases, the J end by 5 bases, with 15 bases between. The CDR3 spans 14 residues.

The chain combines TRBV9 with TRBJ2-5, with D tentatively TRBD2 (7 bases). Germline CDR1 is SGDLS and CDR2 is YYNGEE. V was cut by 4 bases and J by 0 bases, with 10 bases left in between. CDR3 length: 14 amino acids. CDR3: CASSLGGDQETQYF. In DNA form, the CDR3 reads TGTGCCAGCAGCCTAGGGGGGGACCAAGAGACCCAGTACTTC.

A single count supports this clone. CDR3 nucleotides: TGTGCCAGCAGTTACTCGATGGGGGGGATAGACATTCAGTACTTC. Translating it yields CASSYSMGGIDIQYF. The chain joins TRBV6-6 to TRBJ2-4, with 7 bases aligning to TRBD2. CDR1 and CDR2 (germline): MNHNY, SVGAGI (reference sequence). The CDR3 consists of 15 residues. The V segment lost 0 bases and the J segment 8 bases; nucleotides outside the gene matches: 7.

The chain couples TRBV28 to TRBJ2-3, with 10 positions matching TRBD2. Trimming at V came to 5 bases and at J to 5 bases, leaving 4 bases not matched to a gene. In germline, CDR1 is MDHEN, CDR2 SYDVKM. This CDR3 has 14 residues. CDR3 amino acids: CASSPLAGVDTQYF. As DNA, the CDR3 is TGTGCCAGCAGTCCCCTAGCGGGAGTAGATACGCAGTATTTT.

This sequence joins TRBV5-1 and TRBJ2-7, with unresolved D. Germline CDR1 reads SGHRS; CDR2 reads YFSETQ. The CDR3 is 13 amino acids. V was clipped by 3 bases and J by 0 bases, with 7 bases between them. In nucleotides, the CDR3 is TGCGCCAGCAGCTATTCGAGCTCCTACGAGCAGTACTTC. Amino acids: CASSYSSSYEQYF.

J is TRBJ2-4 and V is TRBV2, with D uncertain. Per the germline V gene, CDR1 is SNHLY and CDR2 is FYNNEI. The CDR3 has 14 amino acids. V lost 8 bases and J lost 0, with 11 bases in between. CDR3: CASAGDVAKNIQYF. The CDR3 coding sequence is TGTGCCAGCGCCGGAGATGTAGCCAAAAACATTCAGTACTTC.

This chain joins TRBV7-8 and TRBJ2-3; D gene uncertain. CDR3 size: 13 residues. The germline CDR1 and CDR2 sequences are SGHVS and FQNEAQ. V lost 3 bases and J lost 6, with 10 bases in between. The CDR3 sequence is CASSFQVRDTQYF. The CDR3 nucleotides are TGTGCCAGCAGCTTCCAAGTCAGGGATACGCAGTATTTT.